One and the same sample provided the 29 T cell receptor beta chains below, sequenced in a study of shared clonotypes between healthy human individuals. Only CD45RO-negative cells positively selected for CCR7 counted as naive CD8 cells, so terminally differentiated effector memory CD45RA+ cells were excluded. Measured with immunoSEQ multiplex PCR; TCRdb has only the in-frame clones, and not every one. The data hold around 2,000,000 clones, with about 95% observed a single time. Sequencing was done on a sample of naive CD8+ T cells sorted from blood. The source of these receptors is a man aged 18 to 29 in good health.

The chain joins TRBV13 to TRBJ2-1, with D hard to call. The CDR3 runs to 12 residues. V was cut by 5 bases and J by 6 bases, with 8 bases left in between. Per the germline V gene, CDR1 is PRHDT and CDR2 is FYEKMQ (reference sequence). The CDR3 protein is CASSPARNEQFF. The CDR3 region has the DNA TGTGCCAGCAGCCCCGCACGCAATGAGCAGTTCTTC.

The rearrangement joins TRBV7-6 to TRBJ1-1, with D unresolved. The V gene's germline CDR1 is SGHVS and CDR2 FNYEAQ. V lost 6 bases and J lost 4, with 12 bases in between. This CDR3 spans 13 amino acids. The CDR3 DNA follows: TGTGCCAGCAGTCGAACCGATAGCACTGAAGCTTTCTTT. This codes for CASSRTDSTEAFF.

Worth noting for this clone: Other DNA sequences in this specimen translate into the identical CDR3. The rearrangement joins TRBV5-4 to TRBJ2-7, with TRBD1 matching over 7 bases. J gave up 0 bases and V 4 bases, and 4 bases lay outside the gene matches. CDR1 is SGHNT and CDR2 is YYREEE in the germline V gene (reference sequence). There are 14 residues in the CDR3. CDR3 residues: CASSLDRASYEQYF. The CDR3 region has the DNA TGTGCCAGCAGCCTAGACAGGGCCTCCTACGAGCAGTACTTC.

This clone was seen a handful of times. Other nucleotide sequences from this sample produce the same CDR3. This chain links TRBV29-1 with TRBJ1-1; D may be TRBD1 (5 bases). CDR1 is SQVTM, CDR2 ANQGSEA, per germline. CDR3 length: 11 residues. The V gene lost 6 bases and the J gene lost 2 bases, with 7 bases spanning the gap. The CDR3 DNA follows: TGCAGCGTAACAGGAAACACTGAAGCTTTCTTT. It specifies CSVTGNTEAFF. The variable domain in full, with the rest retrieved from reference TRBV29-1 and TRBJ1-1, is SAVISQKPSRDICQRGTSLTIQCQVDSQVTMMFWYRQQPGQSLTLIATANQGSEATYESGFVIDKFPISRPNLTFSTLTVSNMSPEDSSIYLCSVTGNTEAFFGQGTRLTVV.

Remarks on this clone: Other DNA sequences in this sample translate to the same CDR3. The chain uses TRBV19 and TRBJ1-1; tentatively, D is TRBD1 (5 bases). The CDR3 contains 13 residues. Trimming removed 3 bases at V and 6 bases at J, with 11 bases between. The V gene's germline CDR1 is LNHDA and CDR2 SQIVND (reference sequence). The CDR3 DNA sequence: TGTGCCAGTAGTATCGGGCAGGGCTCTGAAGCTTTCTTT. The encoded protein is CASSIGQGSEAFF.

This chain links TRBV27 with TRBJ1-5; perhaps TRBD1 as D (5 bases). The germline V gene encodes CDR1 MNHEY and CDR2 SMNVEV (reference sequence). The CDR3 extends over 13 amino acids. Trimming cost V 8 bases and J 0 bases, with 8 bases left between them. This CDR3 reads CASGTYSNQPQHF. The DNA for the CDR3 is TGTGCCAGCGGGACCTATAGCAATCAGCCCCAGCATTTT.

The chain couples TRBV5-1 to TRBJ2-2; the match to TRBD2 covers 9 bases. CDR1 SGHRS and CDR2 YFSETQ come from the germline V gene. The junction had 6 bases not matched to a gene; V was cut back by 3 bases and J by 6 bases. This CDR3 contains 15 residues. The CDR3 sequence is CASSSVAGDAGELFF. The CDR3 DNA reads TGCGCCAGCAGCTCTGTAGCGGGAGACGCCGGGGAGCTGTTTTTT.

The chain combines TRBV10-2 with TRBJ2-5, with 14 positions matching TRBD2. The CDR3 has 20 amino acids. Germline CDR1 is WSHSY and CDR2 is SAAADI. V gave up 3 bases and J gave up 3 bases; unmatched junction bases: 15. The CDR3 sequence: CASSDIPGLAGVSFEETQYF. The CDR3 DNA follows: TGCGCCAGCAGTGATATCCCGGGACTAGCGGGAGTTAGTTTCGAAGAGACCCAGTACTTC.

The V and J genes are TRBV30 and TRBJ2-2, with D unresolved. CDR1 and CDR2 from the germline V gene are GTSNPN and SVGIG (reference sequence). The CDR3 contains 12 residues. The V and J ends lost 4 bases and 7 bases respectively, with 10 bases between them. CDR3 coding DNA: TGTGCCTGGAAACGACTCGACGGGGAGCTGTTTTTT. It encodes CAWKRLDGELFF.

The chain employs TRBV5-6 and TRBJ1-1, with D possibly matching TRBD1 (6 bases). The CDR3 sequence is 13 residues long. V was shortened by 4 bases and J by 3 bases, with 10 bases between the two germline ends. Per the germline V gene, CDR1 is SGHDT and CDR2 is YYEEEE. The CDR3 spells CASSNDRYTEAFF. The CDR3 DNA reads TGTGCCAGCAGCAACGACAGGTACACTGAAGCTTTCTTT. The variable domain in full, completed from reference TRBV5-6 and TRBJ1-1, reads DAGVTQSPTHLIKTRGQQVTLRCSPKSGHDTVSWYQQALGQGPQFIFQYYEEEERQRGNFPDRFSGHQFPNYSSELNVNALLLGDSALYLCASSNDRYTEAFFGQGTRLTVV.

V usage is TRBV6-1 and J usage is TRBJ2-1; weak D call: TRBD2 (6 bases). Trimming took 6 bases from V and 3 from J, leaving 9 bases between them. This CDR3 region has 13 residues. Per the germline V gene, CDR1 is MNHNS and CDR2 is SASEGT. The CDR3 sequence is CASRGLSYNEQFF. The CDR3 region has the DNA TGTGCCAGCAGAGGACTAAGCTACAATGAGCAGTTCTTC.

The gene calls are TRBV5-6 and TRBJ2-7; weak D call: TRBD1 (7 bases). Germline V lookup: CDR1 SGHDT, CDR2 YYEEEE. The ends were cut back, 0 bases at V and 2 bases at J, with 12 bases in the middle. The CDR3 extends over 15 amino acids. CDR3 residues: CASSLGQGEAYEQYF. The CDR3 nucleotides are TGTGCCAGCAGCTTGGGGCAGGGGGAGGCCTACGAGCAGTACTTC.

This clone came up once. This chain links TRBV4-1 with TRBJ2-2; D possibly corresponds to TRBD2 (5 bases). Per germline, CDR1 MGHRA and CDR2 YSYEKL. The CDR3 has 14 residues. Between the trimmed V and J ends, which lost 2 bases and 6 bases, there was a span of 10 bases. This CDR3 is CASSQLTSSGELFF. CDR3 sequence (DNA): TGCGCCAGCAGCCAATTAACTAGTTCCGGGGAGCTGTTTTTT.

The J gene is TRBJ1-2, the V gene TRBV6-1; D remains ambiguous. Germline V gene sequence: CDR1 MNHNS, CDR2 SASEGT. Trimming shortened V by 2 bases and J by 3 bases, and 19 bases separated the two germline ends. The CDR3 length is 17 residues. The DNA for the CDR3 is TGTGCCAGCAGTGAATCTAGGGCAGCCCTAGGATACTATGGCTACACCTTC. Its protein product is CASSESRAALGYYGYTF.

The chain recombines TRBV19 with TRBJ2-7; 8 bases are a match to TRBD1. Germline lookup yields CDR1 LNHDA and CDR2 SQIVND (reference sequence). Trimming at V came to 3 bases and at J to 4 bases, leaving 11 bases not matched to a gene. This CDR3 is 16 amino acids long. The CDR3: CASSMDLGTGLYEQYF. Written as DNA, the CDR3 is TGTGCCAGTAGTATGGACCTCGGGACAGGACTTTACGAGCAGTACTTC.

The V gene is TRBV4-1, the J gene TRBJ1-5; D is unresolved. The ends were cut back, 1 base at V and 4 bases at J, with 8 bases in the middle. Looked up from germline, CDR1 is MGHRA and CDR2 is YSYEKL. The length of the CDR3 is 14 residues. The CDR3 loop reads CASSQGKENQPQHF. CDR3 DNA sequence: TGCGCCAGCAGCCAAGGGAAGGAAAATCAGCCCCAGCATTTT.

This CDR3 reads CASSPTGGRGEKLFF. The CDR3 DNA reads TGTGCCAGCAGTCCCACAGGGGGCCGTGGAGAAAAACTGTTTTTT. The rearrangement joins TRBV6-6 to TRBJ1-4; 9 bases map to TRBD1. Per germline, CDR1 MNHNY and CDR2 SVGAGI (reference sequence). The CDR3 is 15 amino acids. V was clipped by 5 bases and J by 8 bases; unmatched bases: 9.

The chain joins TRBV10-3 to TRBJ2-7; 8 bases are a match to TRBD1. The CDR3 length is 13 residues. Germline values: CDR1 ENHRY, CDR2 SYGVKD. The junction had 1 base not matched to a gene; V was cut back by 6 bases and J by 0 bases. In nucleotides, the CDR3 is TGTGCCATCAGACAGGGGGTCTCCTACGAGCAGTACTTC. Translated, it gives CAIRQGVSYEQYF.

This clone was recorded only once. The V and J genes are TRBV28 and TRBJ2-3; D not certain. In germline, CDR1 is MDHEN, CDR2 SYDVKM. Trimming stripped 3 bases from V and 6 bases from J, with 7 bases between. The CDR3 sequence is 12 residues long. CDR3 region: CASSFPADTQYF. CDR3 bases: TGTGCCAGCAGTTTCCCGGCGGATACGCAGTATTTT.

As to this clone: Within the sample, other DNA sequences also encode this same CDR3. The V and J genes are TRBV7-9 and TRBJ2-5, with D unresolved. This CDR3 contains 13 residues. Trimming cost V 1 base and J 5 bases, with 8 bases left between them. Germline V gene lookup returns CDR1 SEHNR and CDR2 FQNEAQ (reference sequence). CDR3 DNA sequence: TGTGCCAGCAGCTTAGGTGGGTCGGAGACCCAGTACTTC. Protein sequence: CASSLGGSETQYF.

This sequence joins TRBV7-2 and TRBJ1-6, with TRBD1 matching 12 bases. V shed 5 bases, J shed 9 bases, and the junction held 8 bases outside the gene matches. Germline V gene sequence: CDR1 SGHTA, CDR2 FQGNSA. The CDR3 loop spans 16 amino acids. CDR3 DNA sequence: TGTGCCAGCAGCCTAGGGGGACAGGGGGCCACTTCACCCCTCCACTTT. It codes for CASSLGGQGATSPLHF.

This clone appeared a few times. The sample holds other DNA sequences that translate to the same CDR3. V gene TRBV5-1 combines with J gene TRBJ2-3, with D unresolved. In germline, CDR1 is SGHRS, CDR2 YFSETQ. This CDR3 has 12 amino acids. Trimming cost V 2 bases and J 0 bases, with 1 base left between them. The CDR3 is CASSLSTDTQYF. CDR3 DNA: TGCGCCAGCAGCTTAAGCACAGATACGCAGTATTTT.

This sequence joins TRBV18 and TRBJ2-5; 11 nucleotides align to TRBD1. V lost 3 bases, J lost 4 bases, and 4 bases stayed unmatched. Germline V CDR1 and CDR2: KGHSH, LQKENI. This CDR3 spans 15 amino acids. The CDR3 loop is CASSPADRGLETQYF. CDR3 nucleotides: TGTGCCAGCTCACCCGCGGACAGGGGGCTAGAGACCCAGTACTTC.

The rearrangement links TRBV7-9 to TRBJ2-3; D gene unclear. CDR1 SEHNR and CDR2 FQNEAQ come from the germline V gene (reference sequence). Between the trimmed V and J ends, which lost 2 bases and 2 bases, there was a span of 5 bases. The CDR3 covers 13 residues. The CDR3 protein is CASSLSITDTQYF. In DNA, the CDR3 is TGTGCCAGCAGCTTATCAATCACAGATACGCAGTATTTT.

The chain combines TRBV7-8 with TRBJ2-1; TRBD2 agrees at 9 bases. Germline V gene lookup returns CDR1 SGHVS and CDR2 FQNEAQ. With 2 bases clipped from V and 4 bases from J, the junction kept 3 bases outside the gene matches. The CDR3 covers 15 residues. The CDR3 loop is CASSLRGGGYNEQFF. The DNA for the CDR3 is TGTGCCAGCAGCTTACGCGGGGGGGGTTACAATGAGCAGTTCTTC.

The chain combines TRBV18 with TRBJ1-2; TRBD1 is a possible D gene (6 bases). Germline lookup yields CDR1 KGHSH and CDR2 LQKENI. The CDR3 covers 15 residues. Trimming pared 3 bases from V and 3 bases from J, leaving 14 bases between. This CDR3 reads CASSPFGGTDYGYTF. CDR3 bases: TGTGCCAGCTCACCCTTTGGGGGCACGGACTATGGCTACACCTTC.

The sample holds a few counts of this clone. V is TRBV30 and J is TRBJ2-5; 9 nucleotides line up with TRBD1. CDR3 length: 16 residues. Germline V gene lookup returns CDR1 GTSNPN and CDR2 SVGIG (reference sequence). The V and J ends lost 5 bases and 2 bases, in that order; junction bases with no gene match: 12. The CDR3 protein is CAWDYGDDRGQETQYF. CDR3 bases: TGTGCCTGGGACTATGGTGACGACAGGGGGCAAGAGACCCAGTACTTC.

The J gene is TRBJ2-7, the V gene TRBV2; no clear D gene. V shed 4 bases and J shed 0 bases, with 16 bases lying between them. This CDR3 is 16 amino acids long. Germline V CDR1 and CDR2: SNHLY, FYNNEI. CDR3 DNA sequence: TGTGCCAGCAGTGTCGCCCTAGACGGCCTCTCCTACGAGCAGTACTTC. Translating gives CASSVALDGLSYEQYF. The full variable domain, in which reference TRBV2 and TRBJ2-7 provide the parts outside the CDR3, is EPEVTQTPSHQVTQMGQEVILRCVPISNHLYFYWYRQILGQKVEFLVSFYNNEISEKSEIFDDQFSVERPDGSNFTLKIRSTKLEDSAMYFCASSVALDGLSYEQYFGPGTRLTVT.

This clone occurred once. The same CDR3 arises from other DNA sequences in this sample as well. Written as DNA, the CDR3 is TGTGCCAGCAGCTTTGGTACAGGGGGCTCCTACGAGCAGTACTTC. Protein: CASSFGTGGSYEQYF. The chain is built from TRBV5-6 and TRBJ2-7; 8 bases are a match to TRBD1. From germline, CDR1 is SGHDT and CDR2 YYEEEE. After removal of 2 bases from V and 0 bases from J, the junction contained 4 bases not matched to a gene. The CDR3 loop spans 15 amino acids.